These T cell receptor beta chains were read from a single sample in a study of cytomegalovirus exposure and HLA in healthy donors. Using immunoSEQ multiplex PCR, the repertoire was profiled, and TCRdb retains in-frame clones only, with some absent. This table holds about 190,000 clones, roughly 80% found once. Material: PBMCs. The receptors were gathered from a woman between 18 and 29 years old in good health and CMV-seronegative. The CDR3 runs from the conserved cysteine through the conserved F or W. The D gene is left open where the match is weak. Clone size, where shown, is once, few, many, or a class for clones that have expanded.

d_call	clone_size	v_call	j_call	cdr3_nt	cdr3_aa
TRBD1	NA	TRBV2	TRBJ1-4	TGTGCCAGCAGGGGACTACAGGGGGGCGTAGAAAAACTGTTTTTT	CASRGLQGGVEKLFF
NA	NA	TRBV7-6	TRBJ1-2	TGTGCCAGCAGCGCCGGGACACCACCGGACTATGGCTACACCTTC	CASSAGTPPDYGYTF
NA	NA	TRBV6-6	TRBJ2-5	TGTGCCAGCAGTGACCGAGGACTCCAAGAGACCCAGTACTTC	CASSDRGLQETQYF
TRBD1	NA	TRBV2	TRBJ1-5	TGTGCCAGCAGAGACAGGGCGTATAGCAATCAGCCCCAGCATTTT	CASRDRAYSNQPQHF
NA	NA	TRBV9	TRBJ1-1	TGTGCCAGCACCAGGGTCTTGAACACTGAAGCTTTCTTT	CASTRVLNTEAFF
NA	NA	TRBV11-2	TRBJ1-3	TGTGCCAGCAGCTTTATAGCTTTTAATTACTCTGGAAACACCATATATTTT	CASSFIAFNYSGNTIYF
NA	NA	TRBV28	TRBJ1-4	TGTGCCAGCAGTGGGCCAGGGATCACTAATGAAAAACTGTTTTTT	CASSGPGITNEKLFF
NA	once	TRBV7-6	TRBJ2-2	TGTGCCAGCAGCTTAGGTACAGGGCGGGAGCTGTTTTTT	CASSLGTGRELFF
TRBD1	NA	TRBV7-8	TRBJ2-5	TGTGCCAGCAGCTTAGTTAGGACAGGAGAGAACCAAGGGACCCAGTACTTC	CASSLVRTGENQGTQYF
TRBD2	NA	TRBV5-1	TRBJ2-1	TGCGCCAGCAGCGAGGGACTAGCGGGAAATGAGCAGTTCTTC	CASSEGLAGNEQFF
NA	NA	TRBV4-2	TRBJ1-3	TGTGCCAGCAGCCAAGGTCTCCGGGTTCCTAGAAACACCATATATTTT	CASSQGLRVPRNTIYF
TRBD2	NA	TRBV4-3	TRBJ2-7	TGCGCCAGCAGCCAAGAAGCGCCGGGACATGGGACTAGCGGTTCCTACGAGCAGTACTTC	CASSQEAPGHGTSGSYEQYF
NA	NA	TRBV30	TRBJ1-5	TGTGCCTGGAGTGTATGGGGGGGCGGCAATCAGCCCCAGCATTTT	CAWSVWGGGNQPQHF
NA	NA	TRBV10-2	TRBJ1-2	TGCGCCAGCAGTGAGTCCCGGGACTATGGCTACACCTTC	CASSESRDYGYTF
TRBD1	NA	TRBV5-1	TRBJ1-4	TGCGCCAGCAGCTTGGGTACAGGGGGAGAAGAAAAACTGTTTTTT	CASSLGTGGEEKLFF
NA	few	TRBV5-1	TRBJ2-7	TGCGCCAGCAGCCCGGGTCCCCTTAACTACGAGCAGTACTTC	CASSPGPLNYEQYF
NA	NA	TRBV9	TRBJ2-5	TGTGCCAGCAGCGTAAGGGGGCAAGAGACCCAGTACTTC	CASSVRGQETQYF
TRBD1	NA	TRBV5-1	TRBJ1-1	TGCGCCAGCAGCTTATACAGGGGGGGTACTGAAGCTTTCTTT	CASSLYRGGTEAFF
NA	NA	TRBV2	TRBJ2-1	TGTGCCAGCAGCCTGAGAGGGATAGGGAATGAGCAGTTCTTC	CASSLRGIGNEQFF
NA	NA	TRBV5-8	TRBJ1-5	TGTGCCAGCAGCTTGGATGGCAATTTT	CASSLDGNF
NA	NA	TRBV25-1	TRBJ1-2	TGTGCCACCAGCCCCGGGAGGGGCGCGAGCTATGGCTACACCTTC	CATSPGRGASYGYTF
NA	NA	TRBV19	TRBJ1-2	TGTGCCAGTACGGACAGCTGGGGCTACACCTTC	CASTDSWGYTF
NA	NA	TRBV29-1	TRBJ2-1	TGCAGCGTTGTTCTATCCATTTACAATGAGCAGTTCTTC	CSVVLSIYNEQFF
TRBD1	NA	TRBV5-1	TRBJ2-3	TGCGCCAGCAGCTTCGCCGCCTCGACAGGGGCCACAGATACGCAGTATTTT	CASSFAASTGATDTQYF
NA	NA	TRBV28	TRBJ2-1	TGTGCCAGCAGTCACCACCTTTTTCGGGGGAAGAGCTCCTACAATGAGCAGTTCTTC	CASSHHLFRGKSSYNEQFF
TRBD2	NA	TRBV2	TRBJ2-7	TGTGCCAGCACCATGGGACTAGCCTACGAGCAGTACTTC	CASTMGLAYEQYF
NA	NA	TRBV10-3	TRBJ1-6	TGTGCCATCAGTGTGCTTATGGGCGATCACCCTTCCCTCCACTTT	CAISVLMGDHPSLHF
TRBD1	NA	TRBV7-3	TRBJ1-1	TGTGCCAGCAGCCCTAGAGCGACCCGGGACAGGGTTGAAGCTTTCTTT	CASSPRATRDRVEAFF
TRBD2	NA	TRBV2	TRBJ2-3	TGTGCCAGCAGTGAAGGGGCGGGAGGATTTTCGGATACGCAGTATTTT	CASSEGAGGFSDTQYF
NA	NA	TRBV14	TRBJ2-5	TGTGCCAGCAGTCGTGAAGAGACCCAGTACTTC	CASSREETQYF
TRBD1	NA	TRBV7-9	TRBJ1-6	TGTGCCAGCAGCTCCGGACAGGGGATTTCACCCCTCCACTTT	CASSSGQGISPLHF
TRBD1	NA	TRBV7-2	TRBJ1-6	TGTGCCAGCAGCACCCGACAGGGGGCTTATTCACCCCTCCACTTT	CASSTRQGAYSPLHF
TRBD2	NA	TRBV7-6	TRBJ2-2	TGTGCCAGCAGCCTCGGACTAGCCCACGGGGAGCTGTTTTTT	CASSLGLAHGELFF
NA	NA	TRBV2	TRBJ2-6	TGTGCCAGCAGTGAATCGCTGGCGGCTGGGGCCAACGTCCTGACTTTC	CASSESLAAGANVLTF
NA	NA	TRBV6-1	TRBJ1-5	TGTGCCAGCGCGTACAGGAGTAATCAGCCCCAGCATTTT	CASAYRSNQPQHF
NA	few	TRBV10-1	TRBJ2-2	TGCGCCAGCAACGGAGGCGGGGAGCTGTTTTTT	CASNGGGELFF
TRBD1	NA	TRBV5-1	TRBJ1-6	TGCGCCAGCAGCTTAAGCCCCGGGACAGATAATTCACCCCTCCACTTT	CASSLSPGTDNSPLHF
TRBD1	NA	TRBV5-6	TRBJ1-4	TGTGCCAGCAGCTTTCCGGGACAGGGAAACGAAAAACTGTTTTTT	CASSFPGQGNEKLFF
NA	NA	TRBV7-3	TRBJ2-1	TGTGCCAGCAGCTTAAGTGGCGGCGGGAACAATGAGCAGTTCTTC	CASSLSGGGNNEQFF
TRBD1	NA	TRBV6-1	TRBJ1-1	TGTGCCAGCAGGGAAGCCGGGACAGGGTTTAAAACTGAAGCTTTCTTT	CASREAGTGFKTEAFF
NA	NA	TRBV5-8	TRBJ2-3	TGTGCCAGCAGCTTGCGGGGTGGACGCACAGATACGCAGTATTTT	CASSLRGGRTDTQYF
NA	NA	TRBV14	TRBJ2-2	TGTGCCAGCAGCCACCTCACACGGAGACAGGAGAACACCGGGGAGCTGTTTTTT	CASSHLTRRQENTGELFF
NA	NA	TRBV5-6	TRBJ1-4	TGTGCCAGCAGCTTGGGCGGTGTTAATGAAAAACTGTTTTTT	CASSLGGVNEKLFF
TRBD1	NA	TRBV7-6	TRBJ2-7	TGTGCCAGCAGCCCGGGACAGGGGGCGCGGGAGCAGTACTTC	CASSPGQGAREQYF
NA	NA	TRBV18	TRBJ1-3	TGTGCCAGCTCACCCGGACAGTTCTCTGGAAACACCATATATTTT	CASSPGQFSGNTIYF